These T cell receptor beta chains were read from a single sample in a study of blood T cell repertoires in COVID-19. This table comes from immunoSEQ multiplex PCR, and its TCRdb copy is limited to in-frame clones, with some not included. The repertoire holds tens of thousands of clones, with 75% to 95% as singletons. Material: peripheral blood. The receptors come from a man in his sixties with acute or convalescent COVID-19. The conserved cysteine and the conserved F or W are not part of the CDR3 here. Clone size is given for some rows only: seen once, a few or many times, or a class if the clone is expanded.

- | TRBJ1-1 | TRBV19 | ASTKQGAYTEAF
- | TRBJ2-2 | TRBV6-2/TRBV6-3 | ASSYSGRLAGGNTGELF
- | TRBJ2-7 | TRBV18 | ASSLGGYEQY
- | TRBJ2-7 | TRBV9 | ASSARPQSYEQY
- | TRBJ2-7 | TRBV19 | ASTGGGQGPPYEQY
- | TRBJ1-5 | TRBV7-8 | ASSLERGNQPQH
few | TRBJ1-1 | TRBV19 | ASSIAGLNTEAF
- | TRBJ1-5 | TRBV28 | ASELTGGFNQPQH
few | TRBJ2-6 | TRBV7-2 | ASSGQGTGANVLT
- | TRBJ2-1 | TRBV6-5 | ASSYSTPRVEF
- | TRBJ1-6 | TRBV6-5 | ASSSQGSDNSPLH
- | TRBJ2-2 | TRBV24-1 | ATSDLRTSIGELF
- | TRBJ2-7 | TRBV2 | ASSDEGQWYEQY
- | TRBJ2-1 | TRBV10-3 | AIKTAGSGDEQF
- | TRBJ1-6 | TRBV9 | ASSRQGASSPLH
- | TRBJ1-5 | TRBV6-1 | ASSEALTGTQPQH
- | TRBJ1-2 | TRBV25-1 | ASSEGDRGPYGYT
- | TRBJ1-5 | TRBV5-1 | ASSFGQGRNQPQH
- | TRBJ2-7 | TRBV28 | ASSETGQITYEQY
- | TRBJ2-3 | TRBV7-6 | ASSLGVGQGSTDTQY
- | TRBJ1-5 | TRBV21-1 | ASSNQQGNQPQH
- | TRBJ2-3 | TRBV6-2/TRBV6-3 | ASTPRLPDTQY
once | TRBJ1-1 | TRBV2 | ASKGDRNTEAF
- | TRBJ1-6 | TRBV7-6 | ASSSQTGGGSPLH
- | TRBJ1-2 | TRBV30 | AWSVPQTDYGYT
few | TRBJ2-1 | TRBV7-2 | ASSWLAGEGNEQF
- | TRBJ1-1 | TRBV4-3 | ASSANHLNTEAF